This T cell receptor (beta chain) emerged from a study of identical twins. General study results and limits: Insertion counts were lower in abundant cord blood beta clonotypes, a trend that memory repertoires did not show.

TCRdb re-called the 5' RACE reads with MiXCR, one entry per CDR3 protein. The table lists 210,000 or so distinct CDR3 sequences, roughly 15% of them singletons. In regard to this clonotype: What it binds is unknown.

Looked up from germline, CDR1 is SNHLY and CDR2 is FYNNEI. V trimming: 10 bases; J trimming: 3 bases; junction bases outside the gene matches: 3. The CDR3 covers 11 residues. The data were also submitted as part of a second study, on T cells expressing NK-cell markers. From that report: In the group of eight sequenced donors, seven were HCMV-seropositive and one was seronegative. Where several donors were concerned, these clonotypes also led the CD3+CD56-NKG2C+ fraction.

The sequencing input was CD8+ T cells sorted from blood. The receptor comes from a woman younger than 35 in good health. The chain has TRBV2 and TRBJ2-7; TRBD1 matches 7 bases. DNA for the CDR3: TGTGCCACCCGGACAGGCTACGAGCAGTACTTC. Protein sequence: CATRTGYEQYF. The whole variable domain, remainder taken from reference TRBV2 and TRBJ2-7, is EPEVTQTPSHQVTQMGQEVILRCVPISNHLYFYWYRQILGQKVEFLVSFYNNEISEKSEIFDDQFSVERPDGSNFTLKIRSTKLEDSAMYFCATRTGYEQYFGPGTRLTVT.